A selection of T cell receptor beta chains follows, all from one sample in a study of neurological immune-mediated disorders. TCRdb reprocessed the 5' RACE reads via MiXCR and lists one record per CDR3 protein. The table records approximately 32,000 distinct CDR3 sequences, 15% of them present only once. The sample consisted of PBMCs. Receptors originate from a man aged 65 to 79 in good health. CDR3s include the opening cysteine and the closing phenylalanine or tryptophan. A D gene is named only where the DNA matches it firmly. Where a row states a size, it is once, few, many or the class of an expanded clone; other rows omit it.

V gene	J gene	D gene	CDR3 length	clone size	CDR3 DNA	CDR3 protein
TRBV5-1	TRBJ2-1	.	16	many	TGCGCCAGCAGCTCCTCCCCCGGGACGTGGGGCAGTGAGCAGTTCTTC	CASSSSPGTWGSEQFF
TRBV20-1	TRBJ2-5	.	13	many	TGCAGTGCGAGGCACACCCAGAAAGAGACCCAGTACTTC	CSARHTQKETQYF
TRBV12-3/TRBV12-4	TRBJ2-7	.	12	many	TGTGCCAGCAGCAGAAGCTCCTACGAGCAGTACTTC	CASSRSSYEQYF
TRBV10-3	TRBJ1-1	.	13	many	TGTGCCATCAGTGACGTTATGAACACTGAAGCTTTCTTT	CAISDVMNTEAFF
TRBV2	TRBJ2-1	TRBD2	15	many	TGTGCCAGCAGTCGACTAGCGGGGGGGCAGGGTGAGCAGTTCTTC	CASSRLAGGQGEQFF
TRBV24-1	TRBJ2-3	TRBD2	18	many	TGTGCCACCAGTGATTTGGGCGGACTAGCGGGGGGGCCGGATACGCAGTATTTT	CATSDLGGLAGGPDTQYF
TRBV11-2	TRBJ2-7	TRBD1	16	many	TGTGCCAGCAGCTTAGTGTCGGGACAGGGGGCGGACGAGCAGTACTTC	CASSLVSGQGADEQYF
TRBV5-4	TRBJ2-1	TRBD2	16	many	TGTGCCAGCAGCTGGTCTAGCGGGGGGGCTATGAGAGAGCAGTTCTTC	CASSWSSGGAMREQFF
TRBV4-3	TRBJ2-1	.	13	.	TGCGCCAGCAGCCCGTCCGTGGTCAATGAGCAGTTCTTC	CASSPSVVNEQFF
TRBV6-1	TRBJ1-4	TRBD1	14	many	TGTGCCAGCAGTCCCAGGGGGCTCGAAGAAAAACTGTTTTTT	CASSPRGLEEKLFF
TRBV12-3/TRBV12-4	TRBJ2-1	.	14	many	TGTGCCAGCGGGGACCGACGCTCCTACAATGAGCAGTTCTTC	CASGDRRSYNEQFF
TRBV27	TRBJ2-1	TRBD1	14	many	TGTGCCAGCAGTCTCCGGGACAGGGGTGGGGAGCAGTTCTTC	CASSLRDRGGEQFF
TRBV6-5	TRBJ1-1	.	11	many	TGTGCCAGCAGTTACGCGGATGAAGCTTTCTTT	CASSYADEAFF
TRBV5-1	TRBJ2-2	.	14	many	TGCGCCAGCAGCTTAAGGGACGCTACCGGGGAGCTGTTTTTT	CASSLRDATGELFF
TRBV6-5	TRBJ2-2	TRBD2	16	many	TGTGCCAGCAGTTACTTAGCGGGGGGGTCACCCGGGGAGCTGTTTTTT	CASSYLAGGSPGELFF
TRBV7-2	TRBJ2-2	.	16	.	TGTGCCAGCAGCTTAATGAGCAGTGGAAGCACCGGGGAGCTGTTTTTT	CASSLMSSGSTGELFF
TRBV7-9	TRBJ1-1	TRBD1	13	many	TGTGCCAGCAGGACAGGGGCGAACACTGAAGCTTTCTTT	CASRTGANTEAFF
TRBV5-1	TRBJ1-2	.	15	many	TGCGCCAGCAGCTTGGACCCTGGGCAGTCCTTTGGCTACACCTTC	CASSLDPGQSFGYTF
TRBV5-1	TRBJ2-7	.	12	many	TGCGCCAGCAGGGAAAATTGGGACGAGCAGTACTTC	CASRENWDEQYF
TRBV5-1	TRBJ1-4	.	14	many	TGCGCCAGCAGCTTGGGGGGAGCTAATGAAAAACTGTTTTTT	CASSLGGANEKLFF
TRBV18	TRBJ2-5	TRBD1	15	.	TGTGCCAGCTCACCAATGGGACAGGGTAAAGAGACCCAGTACTTC	CASSPMGQGKETQYF
TRBV20-1	TRBJ1-5	.	15	many	TGCAGTGCTAGGACCCATGGGTCGGGAGATCAGCCCCAGCATTTT	CSARTHGSGDQPQHF
TRBV7-2	TRBJ2-3	.	17	many	TGTGCCAGCAGCCCAGATCGAGGGGGAATTAGCACAGATACGCAGTATTTT	CASSPDRGGISTDTQYF
TRBV15	TRBJ1-1	TRBD1	22	many	TGTGCCACCAGCAGAGACCTTTCTTACACCGGGACAGGGGGCGGCATGAACACTGAAGCTTTCTTT	CATSRDLSYTGTGGGMNTEAFF
TRBV6-1	TRBJ2-4	.	11	.	TGTGCCAGCAGTTATAATGACATTCAGTACTTC	CASSYNDIQYF
TRBV29-1	TRBJ1-1	TRBD1	14	.	TGCAGCGTCTCCGGACAGGGGGGTGCCACTGAAGCTTTCTTT	CSVSGQGGATEAFF
TRBV20-1	TRBJ2-3	TRBD1	15	many	TGCAGTGCCAATACAGGGGCTCCGCTCACAGATACGCAGTATTTT	CSANTGAPLTDTQYF
TRBV12-3/TRBV12-4	TRBJ1-2	TRBD1	17	many	TGTGCCAGCAGCCATTGGGGCTTTAGACAGGGGCCTCATGGCTACACCTTC	CASSHWGFRQGPHGYTF
TRBV7-8	TRBJ2-6	.	17	many	TGTGCCAGCATGGGGCACTTGGTATTCTCTGGGGCCAACGTCCTGACTTTC	CASMGHLVFSGANVLTF
TRBV6-5	TRBJ1-3	TRBD1	14	many	TGTGCCAGCAGTCAGGGGGGTACTGGAAACACCATATATTTT	CASSQGGTGNTIYF
TRBV12-3/TRBV12-4	TRBJ1-5	.	12	.	TGTGCCAGCAGGTTACTGAATCAGCCCCAGCATTTT	CASRLLNQPQHF
TRBV2	TRBJ2-2	.	15	many	TGTGCCAGCAGGCCCGACCCAGGGGACACCGGGGAGCTGTTTTTT	CASRPDPGDTGELFF
TRBV7-9	TRBJ2-5	TRBD1	14	.	TGTGCCAGCGGGGGACAGGGGAACCAAGAGACCCAGTACTTC	CASGGQGNQETQYF
TRBV24-1	TRBJ1-5	.	17	many	TGTGCCACCAGTGCCAGCGAGGGGGGGATCGACAATCAGCCCCAGCATTTT	CATSASEGGIDNQPQHF
TRBV5-1	TRBJ1-5	TRBD1	15	many	TGCGCCAGCAGCTTGGGTTTTGGACAGGGGGAGACCCAGCATTTT	CASSLGFGQGETQHF
TRBV20-1	TRBJ1-2	TRBD1	13	many	TGCAGTGCTAGAGATCAGGGGGTAAAAGGCTACACCTTC	CSARDQGVKGYTF
TRBV6-5	TRBJ2-7	TRBD2	14	many	TGTGCCAGCAGTCCCCGGGGGGGGGTCCACGAGCAGTACTTC	CASSPRGGVHEQYF
TRBV5-1	TRBJ2-1	TRBD1	17	.	TGCGCCAGCAGCTTGGTACCTCCTGGACAGGGGGCAAATGAGCAGTTCTTC	CASSLVPPGQGANEQFF
TRBV29-1	TRBJ2-3	TRBD2	15	.	TGCAGCGTTGAAGCTAGCGGGGGGGCCGGGGATACGCAGTATTTT	CSVEASGGAGDTQYF
TRBV20-1	TRBJ1-3	TRBD1	13	many	TGCAGTGCTAGCAGGGGGTTTGGAAACACCATATATTTT	CSASRGFGNTIYF
TRBV20-1	TRBJ1-2	.	12	many	TGCAGTGCTGCCGGGACCTCGGGGGGCTACACCTTC	CSAAGTSGGYTF
TRBV20-1	TRBJ2-7	TRBD2	14	many	TGCAGTGCTAGAGATCCTCGGGGGGGCCGCGAGCAGTACTTC	CSARDPRGGREQYF
TRBV29-1	TRBJ1-2	.	14	many	TGCAGCGCGTCCCCAGGGGCAGGGAACTATGGCTACACCTTC	CSASPGAGNYGYTF
TRBV7-2	TRBJ2-7	TRBD1	13	many	TGTGCCAGCAGCTTAGTGCACAGGGGTACACTGTACTTC	CASSLVHRGTLYF
TRBV6-1	TRBJ2-7	TRBD1	18	many	TGTGCCAGCAGGCCTCTCTGGGACAGGGGGAGACTAGTCTTCGAGCAGTACTTC	CASRPLWDRGRLVFEQYF
TRBV20-1	TRBJ1-5	.	17	many	TGCAGTGCTAGAGATGCCCGGCGGGCAGGGTTCAATCAGCCCCAGCATTTT	CSARDARRAGFNQPQHF
TRBV7-3	TRBJ1-6	.	15	many	TGTGCCAGCAGCTTAGAAGGGTCACGGAATTCACCCCTCCACTTT	CASSLEGSRNSPLHF